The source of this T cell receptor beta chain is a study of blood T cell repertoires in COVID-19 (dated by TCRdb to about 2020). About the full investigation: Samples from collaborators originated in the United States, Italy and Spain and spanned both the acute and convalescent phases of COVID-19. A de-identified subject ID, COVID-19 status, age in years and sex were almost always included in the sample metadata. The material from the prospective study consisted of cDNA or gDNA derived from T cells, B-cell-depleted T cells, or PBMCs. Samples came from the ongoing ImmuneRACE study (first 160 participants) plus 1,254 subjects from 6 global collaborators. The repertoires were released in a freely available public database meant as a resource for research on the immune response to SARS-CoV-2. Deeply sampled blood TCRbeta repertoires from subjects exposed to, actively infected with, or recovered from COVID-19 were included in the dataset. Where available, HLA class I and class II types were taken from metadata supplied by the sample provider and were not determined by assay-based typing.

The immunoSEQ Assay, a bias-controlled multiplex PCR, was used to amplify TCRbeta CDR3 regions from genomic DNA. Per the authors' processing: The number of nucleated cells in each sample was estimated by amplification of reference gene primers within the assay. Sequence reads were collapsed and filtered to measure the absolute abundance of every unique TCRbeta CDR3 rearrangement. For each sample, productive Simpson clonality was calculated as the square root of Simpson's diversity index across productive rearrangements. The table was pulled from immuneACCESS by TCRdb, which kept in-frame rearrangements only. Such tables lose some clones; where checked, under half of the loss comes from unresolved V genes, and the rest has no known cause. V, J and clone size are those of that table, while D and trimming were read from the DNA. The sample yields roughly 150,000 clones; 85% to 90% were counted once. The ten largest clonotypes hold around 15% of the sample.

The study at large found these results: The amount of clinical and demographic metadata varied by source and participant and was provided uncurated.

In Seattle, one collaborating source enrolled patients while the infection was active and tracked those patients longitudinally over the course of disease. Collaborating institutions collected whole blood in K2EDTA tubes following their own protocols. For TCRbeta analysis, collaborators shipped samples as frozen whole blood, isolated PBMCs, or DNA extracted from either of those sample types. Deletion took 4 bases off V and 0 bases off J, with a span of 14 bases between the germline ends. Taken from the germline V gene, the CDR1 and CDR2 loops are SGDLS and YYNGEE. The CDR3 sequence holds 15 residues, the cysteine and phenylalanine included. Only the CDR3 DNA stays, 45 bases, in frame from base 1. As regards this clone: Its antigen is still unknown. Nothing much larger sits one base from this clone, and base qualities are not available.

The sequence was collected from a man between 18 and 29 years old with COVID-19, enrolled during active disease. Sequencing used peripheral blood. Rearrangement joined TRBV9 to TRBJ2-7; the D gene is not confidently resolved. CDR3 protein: CASSRSHSSSYEQYF. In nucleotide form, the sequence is TGTGCCAGCAGCCGTAGCCACTCTAGCTCCTACGAGCAGTACTTC. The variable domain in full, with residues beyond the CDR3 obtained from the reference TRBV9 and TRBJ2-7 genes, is DSGVTQTPKHLITATGQRVTLRCSPRSGDLSVYWYQQSLDQGLQFLIQYYNGEERAKGNILERFSAQQFPDLHSELNLSSLELGDSALYFCASSRSHSSSYEQYFGPGTRLTVT.